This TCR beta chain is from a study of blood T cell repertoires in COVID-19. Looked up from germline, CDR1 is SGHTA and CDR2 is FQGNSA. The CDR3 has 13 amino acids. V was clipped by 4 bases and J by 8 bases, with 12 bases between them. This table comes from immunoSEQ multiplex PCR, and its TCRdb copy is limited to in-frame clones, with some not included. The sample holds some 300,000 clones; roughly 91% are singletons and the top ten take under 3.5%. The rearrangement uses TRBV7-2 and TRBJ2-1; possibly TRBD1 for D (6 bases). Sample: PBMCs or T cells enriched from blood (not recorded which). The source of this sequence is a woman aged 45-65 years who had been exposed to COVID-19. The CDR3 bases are TGTGCCAGCAGCTACAGGGCTCGGGATGAGCAGTTCTTC. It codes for CASSYRARDEQFF.